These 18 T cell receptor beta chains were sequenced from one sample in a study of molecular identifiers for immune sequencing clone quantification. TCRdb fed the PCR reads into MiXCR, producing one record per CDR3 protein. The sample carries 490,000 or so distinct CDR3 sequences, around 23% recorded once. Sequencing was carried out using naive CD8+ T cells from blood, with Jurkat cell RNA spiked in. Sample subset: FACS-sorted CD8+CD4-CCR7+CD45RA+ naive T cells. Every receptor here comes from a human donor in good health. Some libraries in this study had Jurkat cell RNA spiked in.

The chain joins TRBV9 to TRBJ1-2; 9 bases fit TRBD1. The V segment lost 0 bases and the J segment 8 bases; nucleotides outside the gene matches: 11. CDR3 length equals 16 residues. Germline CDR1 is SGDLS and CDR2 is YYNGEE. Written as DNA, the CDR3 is TGTGCCAGCAGCGTAGCCATCACAGGGGGCGCAGAGGGCTACACCTTC. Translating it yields CASSVAITGGAEGYTF.

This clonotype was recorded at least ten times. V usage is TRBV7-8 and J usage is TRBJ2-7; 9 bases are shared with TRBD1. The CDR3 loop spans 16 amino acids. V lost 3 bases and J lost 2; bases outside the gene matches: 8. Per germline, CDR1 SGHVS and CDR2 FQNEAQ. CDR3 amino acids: CASSLGTGTGTYEQYF. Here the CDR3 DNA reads TGTGCCAGCAGCTTGGGAACCGGGACAGGGACCTACGAGCAGTACTTC.

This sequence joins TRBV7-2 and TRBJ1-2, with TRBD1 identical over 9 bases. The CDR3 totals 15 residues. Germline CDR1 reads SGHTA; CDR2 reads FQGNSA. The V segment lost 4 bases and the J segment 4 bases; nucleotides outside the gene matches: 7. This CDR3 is CASSWPQGASYGYTF. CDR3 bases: TGTGCCAGCAGCTGGCCACAGGGGGCCAGCTATGGCTACACCTTC. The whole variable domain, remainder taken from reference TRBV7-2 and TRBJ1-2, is GAGVSQSPSNKVTEKGKDVELRCDPISGHTALYWYRQSLGQGLEFLIYFQGNSAPDKSGLPSDRFSAERTGGSVSTLTIQRTQQEDSAVYLCASSWPQGASYGYTFGSGTRLTVV.

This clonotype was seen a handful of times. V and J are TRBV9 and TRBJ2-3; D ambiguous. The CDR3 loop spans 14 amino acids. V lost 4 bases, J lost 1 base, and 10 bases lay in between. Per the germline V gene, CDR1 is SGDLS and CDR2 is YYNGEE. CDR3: CASSQRTGTDTQYF. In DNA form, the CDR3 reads TGTGCCAGCAGCCAAAGGACGGGCACAGATACGCAGTATTTT.

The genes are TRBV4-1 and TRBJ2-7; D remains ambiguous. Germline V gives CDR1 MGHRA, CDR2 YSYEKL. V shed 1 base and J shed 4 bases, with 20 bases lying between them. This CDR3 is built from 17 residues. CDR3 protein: CASSQGTDFGFEYEQYF. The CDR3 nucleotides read TGCGCCAGCAGCCAAGGAACCGATTTCGGCTTTGAGTACGAGCAGTACTTC.

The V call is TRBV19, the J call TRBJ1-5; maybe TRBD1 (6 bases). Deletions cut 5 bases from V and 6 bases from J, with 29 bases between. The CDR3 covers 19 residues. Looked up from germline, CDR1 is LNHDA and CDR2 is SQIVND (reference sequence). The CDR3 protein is CASSSSGSTVGGQFQPQHF. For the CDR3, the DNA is TGTGCCAGTAGTTCCTCAGGATCGACAGTGGGGGGACAATTTCAGCCCCAGCATTTT.

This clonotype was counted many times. The CDR3 region is CASSLELQETQYF. The CDR3 nucleotides read TGTGCCAGCAGCTTAGAACTGCAAGAGACCCAGTACTTC. This rearrangement joins TRBV7-7 to TRBJ2-5; no definite D call. The CDR3 extends over 13 amino acids. CDR1 and CDR2 (germline): SSHAT, FNYEAQ (reference sequence). Trimming cost V 1 base and J 2 bases, with 5 bases left between them.

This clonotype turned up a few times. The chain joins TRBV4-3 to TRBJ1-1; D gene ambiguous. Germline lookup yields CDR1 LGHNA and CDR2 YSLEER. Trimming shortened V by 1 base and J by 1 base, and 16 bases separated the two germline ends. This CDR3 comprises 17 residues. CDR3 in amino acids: CASSQGGRLGENTEAFF. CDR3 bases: TGCGCCAGCAGCCAAGGGGGTCGGTTGGGAGAGAACACTGAAGCTTTCTTT.

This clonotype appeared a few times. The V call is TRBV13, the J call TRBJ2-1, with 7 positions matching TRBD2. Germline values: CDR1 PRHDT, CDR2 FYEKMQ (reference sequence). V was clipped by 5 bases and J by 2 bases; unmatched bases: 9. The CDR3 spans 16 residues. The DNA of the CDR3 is TGTGCCAGCAGCATGAGGACTAGACAAGCCTACAATGAGCAGTTCTTC. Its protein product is CASSMRTRQAYNEQFF.

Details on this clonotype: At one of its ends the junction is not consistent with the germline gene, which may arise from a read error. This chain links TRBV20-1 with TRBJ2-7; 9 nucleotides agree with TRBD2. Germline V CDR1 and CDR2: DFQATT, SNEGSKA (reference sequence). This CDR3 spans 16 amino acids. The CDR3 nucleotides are TGCAGTGCTAGAGACCTTAGCGGGGGAAGCTCCTACGAGCGGTACTTC. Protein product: CSARDLSGGSSYERYF.

The CDR3: CASSKSGTDYGYTF. The CDR3 region has the DNA TGTGCCAGCAGTAAGTCCGGGACAGACTATGGCTACACCTTC. The gene calls are TRBV9 and TRBJ1-2; 7 bases map to TRBD1. The length of the CDR3 is 14 residues. The V segment lost 5 bases and the J segment 3 bases; nucleotides outside the gene matches: 7. CDR1 is SGDLS and CDR2 is YYNGEE in the germline V gene. Based on the CDR3 plus reference TRBV9 and TRBJ1-2, the full variable domain is DSGVTQTPKHLITATGQRVTLRCSPRSGDLSVYWYQQSLDQGLQFLIQYYNGEERAKGNILERFSAQQFPDLHSELNLSSLELGDSALYFCASSKSGTDYGYTFGSGTRLTVV.

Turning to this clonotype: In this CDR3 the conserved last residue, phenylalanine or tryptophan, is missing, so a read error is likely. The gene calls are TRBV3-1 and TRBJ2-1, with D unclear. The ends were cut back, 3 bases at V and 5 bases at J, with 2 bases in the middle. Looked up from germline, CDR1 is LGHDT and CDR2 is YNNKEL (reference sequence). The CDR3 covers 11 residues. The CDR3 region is CASSHNNEQFL. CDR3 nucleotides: TGTGCCAGCAGCCACAACAATGAGCAGTTCCTC.

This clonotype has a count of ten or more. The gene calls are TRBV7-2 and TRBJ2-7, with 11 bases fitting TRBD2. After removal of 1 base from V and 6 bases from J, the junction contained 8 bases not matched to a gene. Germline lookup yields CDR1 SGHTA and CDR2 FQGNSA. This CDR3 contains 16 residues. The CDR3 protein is CASSLVLAGANAEQYF. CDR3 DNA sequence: TGTGCCAGCAGCTTAGTACTAGCGGGAGCCAATGCCGAGCAGTACTTC.

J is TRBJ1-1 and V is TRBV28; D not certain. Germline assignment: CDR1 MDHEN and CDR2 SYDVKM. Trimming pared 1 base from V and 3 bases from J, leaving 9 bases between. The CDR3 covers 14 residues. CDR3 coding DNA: TGTGCCAGCAGTTTATTTGGCCGGGACACTGAAGCTTTCTTT. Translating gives CASSLFGRDTEAFF.

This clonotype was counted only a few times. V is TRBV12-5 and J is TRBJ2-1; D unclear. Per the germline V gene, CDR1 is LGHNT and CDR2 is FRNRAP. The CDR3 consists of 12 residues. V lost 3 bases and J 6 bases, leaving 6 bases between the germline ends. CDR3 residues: CASGFSGNEQFF. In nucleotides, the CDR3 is TGTGCTAGTGGTTTTTCGGGCAATGAGCAGTTCTTC.

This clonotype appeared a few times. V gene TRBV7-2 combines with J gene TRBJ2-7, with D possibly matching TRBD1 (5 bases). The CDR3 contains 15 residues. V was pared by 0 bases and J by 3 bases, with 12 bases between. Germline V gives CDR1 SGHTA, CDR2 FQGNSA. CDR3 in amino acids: CASSLAPGKGYEQYF. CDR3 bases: TGTGCCAGCAGCTTAGCTCCAGGGAAGGGCTACGAGCAGTACTTC.

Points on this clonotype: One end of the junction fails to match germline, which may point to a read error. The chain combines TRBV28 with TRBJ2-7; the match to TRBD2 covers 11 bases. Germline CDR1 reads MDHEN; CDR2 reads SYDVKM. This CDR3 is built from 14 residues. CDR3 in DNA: TGTGCCAGCAGACAGGGACTAGCGGACTACGAGCAGTGCTTC. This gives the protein CASRQGLADYEQCF.

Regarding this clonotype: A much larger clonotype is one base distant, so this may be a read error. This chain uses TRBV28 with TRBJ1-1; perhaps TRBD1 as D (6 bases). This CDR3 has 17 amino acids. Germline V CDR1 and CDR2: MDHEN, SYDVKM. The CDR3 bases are TGTGCCAGCAGTTCCTCCCTGATCCTTACAGGGAACATTGAAGCTTTCTTT. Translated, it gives CASSSSLILTGNIEAFF.